This T cell receptor (beta chain) was sequenced in a study of blood T cell repertoires in COVID-19. The CDR3 has 12 amino acids. Germline V gives CDR1 SNHLY, CDR2 FYNNEI. The V end lost 7 bases, the J end lost 9 bases, and 13 bases lay between the germline ends. Profiled with immunoSEQ multiplex PCR; TCRdb holds only in-frame clones, not every one. There are some 93,000 clones in the sample; 85% occur only once, and 3.5% to 4% lies in the top ten. The receptor's source is a man in his sixties with acute or convalescent COVID-19. The sequencing input was peripheral blood. The J gene is TRBJ2-1, the V gene TRBV2, with D maybe TRBD1 (6 bases). The CDR3 sequence: CASMVGASEQFF. The CDR3 DNA is TGTGCCAGCATGGTGGGGGCCAGTGAGCAGTTCTTC.